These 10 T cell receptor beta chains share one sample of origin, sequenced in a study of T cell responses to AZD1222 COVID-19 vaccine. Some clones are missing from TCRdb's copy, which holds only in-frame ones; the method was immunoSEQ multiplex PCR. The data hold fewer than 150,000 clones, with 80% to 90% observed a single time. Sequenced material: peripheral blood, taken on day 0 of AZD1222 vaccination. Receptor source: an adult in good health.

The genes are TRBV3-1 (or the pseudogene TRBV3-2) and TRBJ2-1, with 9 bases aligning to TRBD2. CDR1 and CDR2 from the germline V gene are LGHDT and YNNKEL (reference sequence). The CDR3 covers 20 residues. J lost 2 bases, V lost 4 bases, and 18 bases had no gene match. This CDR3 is CASSPLQRLAGARPYNEQFF. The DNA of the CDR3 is TGTGCCAGCAGCCCCCTGCAGAGGTTAGCGGGGGCCCGACCCTACAATGAGCAGTTCTTC.

The DNA for the CDR3 is TGTGCCAGCAGTTTATCTCGTGTAGGACCAAATAATTCACCCCTCCACTTT. Its protein is CASSLSRVGPNNSPLHF. The gene calls are TRBV27 and TRBJ1-6; D is undetermined. Germline lookup yields CDR1 MNHEY and CDR2 SMNVEV (reference sequence). With 0 bases removed from V and 5 bases from J, the gap between germline ends came to 14 bases. The CDR3 loop spans 17 amino acids.

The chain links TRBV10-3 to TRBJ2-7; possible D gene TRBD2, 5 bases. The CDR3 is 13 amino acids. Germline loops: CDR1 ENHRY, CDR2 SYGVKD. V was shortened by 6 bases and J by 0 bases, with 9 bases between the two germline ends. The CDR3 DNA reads TGTGCCATCAGGGACTTCGACTCCTACGAGCAGTACTTC. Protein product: CAIRDFDSYEQYF.

The CDR3 here is CAWSVGGMSEAFF. For the CDR3, the DNA is TGTGCCTGGAGTGTTGGGGGGATGAGTGAAGCTTTCTTT. The chain carries TRBV30 and TRBJ1-1; tentatively, D is TRBD1 (5 bases). Trimming took 0 bases from V and 7 from J, leaving 12 bases between them. The CDR3 covers 13 residues. Germline-derived CDR1 and CDR2 are GTSNPN and SVGIG (reference sequence).

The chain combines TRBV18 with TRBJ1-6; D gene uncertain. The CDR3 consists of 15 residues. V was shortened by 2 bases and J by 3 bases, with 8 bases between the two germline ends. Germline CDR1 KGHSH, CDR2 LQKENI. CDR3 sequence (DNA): TGTGCCAGCTCACCAGAAATGGTCTATAATTCACCCCTCCACTTT. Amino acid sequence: CASSPEMVYNSPLHF.

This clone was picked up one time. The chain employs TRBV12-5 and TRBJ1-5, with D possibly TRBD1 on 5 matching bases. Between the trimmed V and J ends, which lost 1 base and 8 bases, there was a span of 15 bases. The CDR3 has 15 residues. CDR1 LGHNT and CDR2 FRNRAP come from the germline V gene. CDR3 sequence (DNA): TGTGCTAGTGGTTTGGGACAGTCCAATTTCGAGCCCCAGCATTTT. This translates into CASGLGQSNFEPQHF.

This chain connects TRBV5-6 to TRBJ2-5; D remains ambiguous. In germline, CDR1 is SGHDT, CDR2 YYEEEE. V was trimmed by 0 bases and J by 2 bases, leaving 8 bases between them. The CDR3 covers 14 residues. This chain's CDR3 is CASSLGTVQETQYF. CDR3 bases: TGTGCCAGCAGCTTGGGAACAGTACAAGAGACCCAGTACTTC. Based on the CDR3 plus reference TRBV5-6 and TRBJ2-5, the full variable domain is DAGVTQSPTHLIKTRGQQVTLRCSPKSGHDTVSWYQQALGQGPQFIFQYYEEEERQRGNFPDRFSGHQFPNYSSELNVNALLLGDSALYLCASSLGTVQETQYFGPGTRLLVL.

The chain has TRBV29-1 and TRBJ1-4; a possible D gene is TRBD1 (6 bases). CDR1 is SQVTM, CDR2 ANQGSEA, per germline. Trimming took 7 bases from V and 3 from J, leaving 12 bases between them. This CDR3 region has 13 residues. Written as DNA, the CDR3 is TGCAGCGCCGGGGGGCGGGCTAATGAAAAACTGTTTTTT. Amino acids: CSAGGRANEKLFF.

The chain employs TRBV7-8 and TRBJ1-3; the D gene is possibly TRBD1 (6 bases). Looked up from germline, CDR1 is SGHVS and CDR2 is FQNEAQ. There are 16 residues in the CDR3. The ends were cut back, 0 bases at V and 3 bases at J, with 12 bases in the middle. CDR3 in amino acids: CASSLALGALGNTIYF. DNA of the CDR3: TGTGCCAGCAGCTTAGCTCTGGGGGCGCTTGGAAACACCATATATTTT.

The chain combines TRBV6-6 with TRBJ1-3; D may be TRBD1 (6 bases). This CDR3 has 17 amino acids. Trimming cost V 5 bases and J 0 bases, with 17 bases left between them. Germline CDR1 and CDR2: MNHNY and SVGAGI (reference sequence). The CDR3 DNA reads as TGTGCCAGCAGTCGGGGGGGCACGTACCTCTCTGGAAACACCATATATTTT. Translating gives CASSRGGTYLSGNTIYF.